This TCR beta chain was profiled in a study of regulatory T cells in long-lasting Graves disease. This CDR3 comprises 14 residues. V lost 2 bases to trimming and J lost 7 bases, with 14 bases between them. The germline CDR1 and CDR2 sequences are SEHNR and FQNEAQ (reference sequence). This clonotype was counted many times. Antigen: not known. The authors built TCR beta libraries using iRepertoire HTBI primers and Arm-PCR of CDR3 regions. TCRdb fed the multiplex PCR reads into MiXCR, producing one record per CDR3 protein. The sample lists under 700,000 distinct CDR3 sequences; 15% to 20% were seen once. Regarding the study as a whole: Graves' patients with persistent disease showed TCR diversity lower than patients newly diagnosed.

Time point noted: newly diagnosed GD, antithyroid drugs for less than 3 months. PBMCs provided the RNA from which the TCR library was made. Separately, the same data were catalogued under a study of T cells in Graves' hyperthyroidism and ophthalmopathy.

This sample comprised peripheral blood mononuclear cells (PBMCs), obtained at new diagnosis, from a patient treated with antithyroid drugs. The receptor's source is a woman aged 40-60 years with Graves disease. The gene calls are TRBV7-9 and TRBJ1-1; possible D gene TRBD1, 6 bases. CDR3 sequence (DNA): TGTGCCAGCAGCTTAAGTTTCGGACAGCTTGAAGCTTTCTTT. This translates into CASSLSFGQLEAFF.